Presented here are 8 T cell receptor beta chains from one specimen sequenced in a study of T cell repertoires in cytomegalovirus infection. TCRdb re-derived calls from the reads in MiXCR, one entry per CDR3 protein. Among hundreds of thousands of distinct CDR3 sequences, about 33% were seen once, and the ten largest hold approximately 18%. Which antigens these TCRs recognize remains unknown. This specimen was cultured PBMCs, taken from culture after CMV antigen stimulation. All receptors come from a human donor in good health (CMV status not recorded). Some clones in this sample may be carry-over from other donors' samples.

This clonotype was found a few times. This sequence joins TRBV12-3 or TRBV12-4 and TRBJ1-2, with 9 bases matching TRBD1. This CDR3 has 14 amino acids. Trimming at V came to 8 bases and at J to 3 bases, leaving 7 bases not matched to a gene. The CDR3 coding sequence is TGTGCCAGCGCCTACCGGGACAGGGACTATGGCTACACCTTC. This sequence encodes CASAYRDRDYGYTF.

The gene calls are TRBV7-6 and TRBJ2-2; D remains ambiguous. CDR1 and CDR2 from the germline V gene are SGHVS and FNYEAQ. This CDR3 has 13 residues. Between the trimmed V and J ends, which lost 8 bases and 6 bases, there was a span of 13 bases. CDR3 residues: CASAPFLSGELFF. In DNA, the CDR3 is TGTGCCAGCGCTCCTTTTTTATCCGGGGAGCTGTTTTTT. The full variable domain, rest sourced from reference TRBV7-6 and TRBJ2-2, is GAGVSQSPRYKVTKRGQDVALRCDPISGHVSLYWYRQALGQGPEFLTYFNYEAQQDKSGLPNDRFSAERPEGSISTLTIQRTEQRDSAMYRCASAPFLSGELFFGEGSRLTVL.

The genes are TRBV4-1 and TRBJ1-2; possible D gene TRBD1, 5 bases. The germline gives CDR1 MGHRA, CDR2 YSYEKL. V dropped 4 bases and J dropped 3 bases, with 15 bases sitting between them. The CDR3 is made up of 15 amino acids. The DNA for the CDR3 is TGCGCCAGCAGCCCCTCAGAAGGGGCCTACTATGGCTACACCTTC. Its protein is CASSPSEGAYYGYTF.

The gene calls are TRBV20-1 and TRBJ1-5, with 8 bases aligning to TRBD1. CDR1 DFQATT and CDR2 SNEGSKA come from the germline V gene (reference sequence). V lost 1 base and J lost 2; bases outside the gene matches: 4. The CDR3 covers 15 residues. CDR3 amino acids: CSARGPDRGNQPQHF. In DNA, the CDR3 is TGCAGTGCTAGAGGACCGGACAGGGGCAATCAGCCCCAGCATTTT.

This clonotype has just a few counts. The rearrangement joins TRBV5-5 to TRBJ1-5, with no clear D. V lost 1 base and J 3 bases, leaving 11 bases between the germline ends. Germline V lookup: CDR1 SGHKS, CDR2 YYEKEE (reference sequence). CDR3 length: 15 residues. CDR3 protein: CASSLSPTFNQPQHF. In DNA, the CDR3 is TGTGCCAGCAGCTTGAGTCCGACTTTCAATCAGCCCCAGCATTTT.

The rearrangement links TRBV7-2 to TRBJ2-7, with a possible D match to TRBD2 (5 bases). V shed 5 bases and J shed 5 bases, with 22 bases lying between them. The CDR3 consists of 16 residues. Germline V CDR1 and CDR2: SGHTA, FQGNSA. CDR3 sequence (DNA): TGTGCCAGCAGCCCCCAGGTATCGGACTTGAAAAACGAGCAGTACTTC. Translated, it gives CASSPQVSDLKNEQYF.

This clonotype has a handful of counts. The gene calls are TRBV12-3 or TRBV12-4 and TRBJ1-2; D is uncertain. Trimming left V 5 bases short and J 3 bases short, with 7 bases between. This CDR3 contains 12 residues. CDR3 sequence: CASSPNDYGYTF. CDR3 in DNA: TGTGCCAGCAGTCCTAATGACTATGGCTACACCTTC.

The chain uses TRBV6-6 and TRBJ2-7, with a possible D match to TRBD1 (6 bases). V lost 5 bases to trimming and J lost 9 bases, with 14 bases between them. The CDR3 is made up of 12 amino acids. Germline CDR1 reads MNHNY; CDR2 reads SVGAGI (reference sequence). CDR3 in amino acids: CASSRDITGQYF. As DNA, the CDR3 is TGTGCCAGCAGTCGGGACATCACCGGGCAGTACTTC.